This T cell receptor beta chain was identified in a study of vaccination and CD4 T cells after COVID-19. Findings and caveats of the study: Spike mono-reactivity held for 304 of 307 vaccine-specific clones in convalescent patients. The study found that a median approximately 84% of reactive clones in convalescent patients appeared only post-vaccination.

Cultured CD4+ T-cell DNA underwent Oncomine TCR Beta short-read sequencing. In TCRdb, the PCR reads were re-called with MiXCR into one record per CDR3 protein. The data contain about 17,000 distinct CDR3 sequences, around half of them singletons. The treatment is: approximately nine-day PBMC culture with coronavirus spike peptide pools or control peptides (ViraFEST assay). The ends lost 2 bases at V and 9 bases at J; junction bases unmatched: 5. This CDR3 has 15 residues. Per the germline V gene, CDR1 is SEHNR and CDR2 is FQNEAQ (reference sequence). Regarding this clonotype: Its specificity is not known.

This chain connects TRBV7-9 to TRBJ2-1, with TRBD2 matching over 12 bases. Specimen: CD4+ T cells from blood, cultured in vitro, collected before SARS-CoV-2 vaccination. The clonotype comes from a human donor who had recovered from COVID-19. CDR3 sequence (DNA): TGTGCCAGCAGCTTAACTAGCGGGAGGACTCGTGAGCAGTTCTTC. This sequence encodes CASSLTSGRTREQFF.